The 25 T cell receptor beta chains below were found in one sample sequenced in a study of blood T cell repertoires in COVID-19 (dated by TCRdb to about 2020). Receptor amplification or capture employed the immunoSEQ multiplex PCR assay. The table was pulled from immuneACCESS by TCRdb, which kept in-frame rearrangements only. Such tables lose some clones; where checked, under half of the loss comes from unresolved V genes, and the rest has no known cause. A total of some 150,000 clones appear in this sample, 75% to 85% of them only once. Of the sample, 0.5% to 0.65% is held by the ten largest clones. Material for sequencing was peripheral blood. The receptors here all came from a man in his fifties or sixties with acute or convalescent COVID-19.

The chain combines TRBV10-3 with TRBJ2-7, with 8 bases aligning to TRBD2. The CDR3 runs to 11 residues. CDR1 is ENHRY and CDR2 is SYGVKD in the germline V gene. V gave up 8 bases and J gave up 6 bases; unmatched junction bases: 3. The CDR3 region is CAIGLASEQYF. The DNA of the CDR3 is TGTGCCATCGGACTAGCCTCCGAGCAGTACTTC.

The chain links TRBV3-1 (or the pseudogene TRBV3-2) to TRBJ2-1; TRBD2 might be the D (6 bases). Germline V gene sequence: CDR1 LGHDT, CDR2 YNNKEL (reference sequence). V was pared by 0 bases and J by 0 bases, with 15 bases between. This CDR3 is built from 18 residues. CDR3 nucleotides: TGTGCCAGCAGCCAAGAAGTCCTAGCGTTAAGCTCCTACAATGAGCAGTTCTTC. It is translated as CASSQEVLALSSYNEQFF.

The CDR3 sequence is CASSPPSGLAGVSTGELFF. CDR3 in DNA: TGTGCCAGCAGTCCTCCCTCTGGACTAGCGGGAGTTAGTACCGGGGAGCTGTTTTTT. This chain uses TRBV27 with TRBJ2-2; 13 positions agree with TRBD2. Germline-derived CDR1 and CDR2 are MNHEY and SMNVEV (reference sequence). J lost 5 bases, V lost 5 bases, and 14 bases had no gene match. The CDR3 extends over 19 amino acids.

This clone was detected a few times. In DNA, the CDR3 is TGTGCCAGCCTTCCGAACCGGTTGAACACTGAAGCTTTCTTT. Amino acid sequence: CASLPNRLNTEAFF. The gene calls are TRBV19 and TRBJ1-1; D not resolved. The CDR3 has 14 amino acids. V dropped 9 bases and J dropped 0 bases, with 14 bases sitting between them. Germline CDR1 is LNHDA and CDR2 is SQIVND (reference sequence).

This chain uses TRBV4-2 with TRBJ2-6, with a weak D call TRBD2 (6 bases). V lost 0 bases and J 4 bases, leaving 19 bases between the germline ends. This CDR3 region has 19 residues. Germline-derived CDR1 and CDR2 are LGHNA and YNFKEQ. Written as DNA, the CDR3 is TGTGCCAGCAGCCAAGATCGCGGGGAGGCAGTATCCGGGGCCAACGTCCTGACTTTC. Translating gives CASSQDRGEAVSGANVLTF.

As for this clone: The same CDR3 is also encoded by other DNA sequences in this sample. The V call is TRBV18, the J call TRBJ1-2, with 9 bases fitting TRBD1. In germline, CDR1 is KGHSH, CDR2 LQKENI. V dropped 3 bases and J dropped 4; count of bases not matched to a gene: 3. This CDR3 has 14 residues. Written as DNA, the CDR3 is TGTGCCAGCTCACCCGGGACAGGGCCCTATGGCTACACCTTC. Translation gives CASSPGTGPYGYTF.

The V call is TRBV3-1 (or the pseudogene TRBV3-2), the J call TRBJ1-1, with 7 bases that match TRBD1. Germline CDR1 is LGHDT and CDR2 is YNNKEL (reference sequence). This CDR3 spans 14 amino acids. Trimming took 3 bases from V and 1 from J; bases not matched to a gene: 2. This CDR3 reads CASSHGQENTEAFF. CDR3 in DNA: TGTGCCAGCAGCCACGGACAGGAGAACACTGAAGCTTTCTTT.

This sequence joins TRBV4-3 and TRBJ1-4; TRBD1 aligns across 7 bases. The CDR3 has 19 amino acids. Germline V gene data show CDR1 as LGHNA and CDR2 as YSLEER. J was trimmed by 4 bases and V by 0 bases; bases with no gene match: 14. CDR3 sequence (DNA): TGCGCCAGCAGCCAAGAAATGGGAAAGACAGGGTCTAATAATGAAAAACTGTTTTTT. Its protein is CASSQEMGKTGSNNEKLFF.

This clone appeared a few times. The V gene is TRBV3-1 (or the pseudogene TRBV3-2), the J gene TRBJ1-5; the D gene is possibly TRBD1 (5 bases). The ends were cut back, 4 bases at V and 5 bases at J, with 9 bases in the middle. The CDR3 spans 13 residues. Germline-derived CDR1 and CDR2 are LGHDT and YNNKEL (reference sequence). The CDR3 sequence is CASSLGQYQPQHF. CDR3 coding DNA: TGTGCCAGCAGCCTGGGGCAGTATCAGCCCCAGCATTTT.

This clone was detected a few times. This chain uses TRBV9 with TRBJ2-1, with D unclear. From germline, CDR1 is SGDLS and CDR2 YYNGEE. There are 13 residues in the CDR3. The V end lost 4 bases, the J end lost 11 bases, and 16 bases lay between the germline ends. CDR3 protein: CASSPLITTKQFF. CDR3 DNA: TGTGCCAGCAGCCCTTTAATAACCACAAAGCAGTTCTTC.

The chain is built from TRBV5-6 and TRBJ2-2; 8 nucleotides match TRBD1. The CDR3 runs to 15 residues. CDR1 and CDR2 from the germline V gene are SGHDT and YYEEEE. The ends lost 0 bases at V and 7 bases at J; junction bases unmatched: 5. The DNA for the CDR3 is TGTGCCAGCAGCTTGGTCTCAGGGGGCATCGGGGAGCTGTTTTTT. This sequence encodes CASSLVSGGIGELFF.

The chain has TRBV5-4 and TRBJ2-1; tentative D call: TRBD1 (5 bases). The CDR3 sequence is 15 residues long. V was trimmed by 4 bases and J by 0 bases, leaving 11 bases between them. Germline CDR1 SGHNT, CDR2 YYREEE (reference sequence). CDR3 nucleotides: TGTGCCAGCAGCCCGGACACCAGCTCCTACAATGAGCAGTTCTTC. It is translated as CASSPDTSSYNEQFF.

As regards this clone: Since the CDR3 does not end with the conserved phenylalanine or tryptophan, this likely comes from a read error. The DNA is left out, because the CDR3 cannot be placed on it with certainty; the CDR3 is given as TCRdb lists it. The rearrangement uses TRBV6-4 and TRBJ2-7; the table assigns TRBD1, which was not confirmed against the DNA. Germline loops: CDR1 MRHNA, CDR2 SNTAGT. The CDR3 spans 8 residues, counting both ends. This CDR3 is CASSQGWI.

The CDR3 spells CASSHQSGASNEKLFF. The DNA for the CDR3 is TGTGCCAGCAGCCACCAATCGGGAGCTTCTAATGAAAAACTGTTTTTT. The genes are TRBV7-9 and TRBJ1-4; D remains ambiguous. Germline V gives CDR1 SEHNR, CDR2 FQNEAQ (reference sequence). V lost 5 bases to trimming and J lost 3 bases, with 16 bases between them. CDR3 length: 16 amino acids.

CDR3: CASTQGHPGAEQYF. The CDR3, as DNA: TGTGCCAGCACCCAGGGGCACCCAGGAGCCGAGCAGTACTTC. The chain uses TRBV27 and TRBJ2-7, with D possibly matching TRBD1 (6 bases). Trimming cost V 7 bases and J 6 bases, with 19 bases left between them. Germline lookup yields CDR1 MNHEY and CDR2 SMNVEV (reference sequence). This CDR3 comprises 14 residues.

The chain uses TRBV18 and TRBJ2-5, with TRBD2 matching 8 bases. CDR3 length: 14 amino acids. The V and J ends lost 3 bases and 2 bases, in that order; junction bases with no gene match: 2. CDR1 is KGHSH, CDR2 LQKENI, per germline. The CDR3 nucleotides read TGTGCCAGCTCACCCCGGGGGGGGCAAGAGACCCAGTACTTC. Its protein product is CASSPRGGQETQYF.

As DNA, the CDR3 is TGTGCCAGTCACGGACAGGGGGCGACTGGGGCCAACGTCCTGACTTTC. Protein sequence: CASHGQGATGANVLTF. The chain has TRBV18 and TRBJ2-6; 11 positions agree with TRBD1. Germline V CDR1 and CDR2: KGHSH, LQKENI. The CDR3 sequence is 16 residues long. V dropped 9 bases and J dropped 2; count of bases not matched to a gene: 6.

The gene calls are TRBV15 and TRBJ2-7, with TRBD2 matching 9 bases. The CDR3 is 15 amino acids. Trimming at V came to 5 bases and at J to 6 bases, leaving 11 bases not matched to a gene. Germline CDR1 and CDR2: LNHNV and YYDKDF (reference sequence). The CDR3 sequence: CATSWDSGGSFEQYF. The CDR3 DNA is TGTGCCACCAGCTGGGATAGCGGGGGTTCTTTCGAGCAGTACTTC.

V usage is TRBV2 and J usage is TRBJ1-1; TRBD1 matches at 8 bases. The ends lost 7 bases at V and 11 bases at J; junction bases unmatched: 9. CDR1 is SNHLY and CDR2 is FYNNEI in the germline V gene. The CDR3 is 12 amino acids. CDR3: CASKKGQGLAFF. In DNA form, the CDR3 reads TGTGCCAGCAAAAAAGGACAGGGCCTGGCTTTCTTT. Full variable domain (rest looked up from reference TRBV2 and TRBJ1-1): EPEVTQTPSHQVTQMGQEVILRCVPISNHLYFYWYRQILGQKVEFLVSFYNNEISEKSEIFDDQFSVERPDGSNFTLKIRSTKLEDSAMYFCASKKGQGLAFFGQGTRLTVV.

The chain combines TRBV19 with TRBJ2-1; a possible D gene is TRBD2 (6 bases). Trimming shortened V by 10 bases and J by 4 bases, and 11 bases separated the two germline ends. The CDR3 runs to 12 residues. Germline values: CDR1 LNHDA, CDR2 SQIVND (reference sequence). CDR3 bases: TGTGCCACGGGGGAGAGATACAATGAGCAGTTCTTC. Its protein product is CATGERYNEQFF.

The chain carries TRBV5-4 and TRBJ1-5; D unresolved. CDR1 SGHNT and CDR2 YYREEE come from the germline V gene (reference sequence). The CDR3 has 15 residues. V lost 0 bases and J 0 bases, leaving 7 bases between the germline ends. The CDR3 sequence: CASSLGGYSNQPQHF. In nucleotides, the CDR3 is TGTGCCAGCAGCTTGGGAGGATATAGCAATCAGCCCCAGCATTTT.

The chain is built from TRBV15 and TRBJ2-5; 7 bases align to TRBD2. The V gene's germline CDR1 is LNHNV and CDR2 YYDKDF (reference sequence). The CDR3 extends over 15 amino acids. V was clipped by 5 bases and J by 4 bases; unmatched bases: 10. CDR3 region: CATSGGMTGGETQYF. CDR3 in DNA: TGTGCCACCAGCGGCGGGATGACGGGAGGAGAGACCCAGTACTTC.

The V and J genes are TRBV19 and TRBJ2-2, with 7 bases matching TRBD2. There are 16 residues in the CDR3. V dropped 9 bases and J dropped 1; count of bases not matched to a gene: 11. Germline CDR1 LNHDA, CDR2 SQIVND (reference sequence). CDR3 amino acids: CASSQGGSLNTGELFF. The CDR3 bases are TGTGCCAGCAGCCAGGGAGGGAGCTTGAACACCGGGGAGCTGTTTTTT.

V is TRBV4-2 and J is TRBJ1-1, with no clear D. Germline lookup yields CDR1 LGHNA and CDR2 YNFKEQ. The length of the CDR3 is 16 residues. The ends were cut back, 2 bases at V and 4 bases at J, with 17 bases in the middle. The CDR3 sequence: CASSQPSPGGVTEAFF. The DNA of the CDR3 is TGTGCCAGCAGCCAACCATCCCCGGGAGGTGTCACTGAAGCTTTCTTT.

This chain connects TRBV4-3 to TRBJ1-4; a weak D match, TRBD1 (5 bases). V was cut by 4 bases and J by 8 bases, with 17 bases left in between. The CDR3 is 15 amino acids. Germline V gene data show CDR1 as LGHNA and CDR2 as YSLEER. In DNA form, the CDR3 reads TGCGCCAGCAGCCCGGGGGAGGGAGGCGAGGAAAAACTGTTTTTT. It is translated as CASSPGEGGEEKLFF.